The entry below gives a single T cell receptor (beta chain) sequence along with its context. What it recognizes is unknown. CDR3 length equals 15 residues. V lost 0 bases, J lost 6 bases, and 6 bases stayed unmatched. The germline V gene has CDR1 LGHNA and CDR2 YNFKEQ. This sample is drawn from a study of shared clonotypes between healthy human individuals. Looking at the study overall: CD4 naive and CD4 memory each took three plates per donor, while CD8 naive took two and CD8 memory one.

Sequencing used immunoSEQ multiplex PCR; TCRdb keeps in-frame clones, though not all of them. The repertoire holds roughly 680,000 clones, 55% to 80% seen once, with approximately 1.8% in the top ten. Findings of the study overall: In contrast to clonotypes shared by all four donors, non-shared clonotypes had lower generation probabilities. Naive subsets generally exceeded memory subsets in estimated richness.

This sequence joins TRBV4-2 and TRBJ2-7; 9 bases map to TRBD2. The source of this sequence is a woman aged 25 to 39 in good health. Sequencing was done on a sample of memory CD4+ T cells sorted from blood. Documented subset: CD45RA-negative fraction. DNA for the CDR3: TGTGCCAGCAGCCAAGAACTAGCGGGTCTTTCCGAGCAGTACTTC. This codes for CASSQELAGLSEQYF.